This TCR beta chain stems from a study of cytomegalovirus exposure and HLA in healthy donors. Study-level points and caveats: The dataset shows that most TCR sequences were rare, while some public TCRs occurred in many donors. The CMV antigen specificity of a few CMV-associated chains was confirmed through in vitro analysis. A later analysis reportedly found that, within productive TCRs, an Asian-associated ancestry cluster had fewer N-insertions than the mean observed across the approximately 660 donors.

For this clone: No antigen is known for it.

60 Vbeta and 13 Jbeta primers were used in PCR. Source study methods: In a later analysis, some 10 million of 65 million to 90 million unique beta chains occurred in at least two donors. Sequencing used immunoSEQ multiplex PCR; TCRdb keeps in-frame clones, though not all of them. That table supplies the V and J calls and clone size; D and trimming were determined from the DNA. The sample lists roughly 90,000 clones; more than 70% were seen once. Sequences were obtained from PBMCs. This receptor was obtained from a man between 18 and 29 years old in good health and CMV-seronegative.

CDR3 coding DNA: TGTGCCAGCAGCTCTTGGGGGCGTGATGGCTACACCTTC. It encodes CASSSWGRDGYTF. This chain links TRBV6-5 with TRBJ1-2; D possibly corresponds to TRBD1 (6 bases). Germline V lookup: CDR1 MNHEY, CDR2 SVGAGI. Trimming left V 6 bases short and J 6 bases short, with 14 bases between. The CDR3 is made up of 13 amino acids.